This T cell receptor (beta chain) was retrieved from a study of cytomegalovirus exposure and HLA in healthy donors (dated by TCRdb to the late 2010s). Concerning the study at large: An earlier analysis of roughly 630 of the donors reported 250 to 300 Gb of sequence data and 120 million or so unique TCR beta sequences from about 200 million T cells. An early release covering some 640 HLA-typed donors comprised about 290 gigabases of sequencing data and roughly 85 million unique TCR sequences. Of the roughly 430 genotyped donors, over 65% fell in the genetic ancestry cluster associated with self-reported Caucasian donors. The aim of the study was to test whether cataloging public T cell receptors could identify signatures of past pathogen exposure. The study profiled the T cell repertoires of more than 500 subjects by immunosequencing and related them to cytomegalovirus serostatus. Besides the first cohort of roughly 640 subjects, a separate validation cohort made up of 90 to 150 different subjects was used. The study combined high-throughput TCR immunosequencing, statistical association of individual TCRs with disease status, and machine learning to predict cytomegalovirus infection status. In a later analysis, previously published TCR beta repertoires from more than 500 donors were re-analyzed and high-resolution HLA genotyping was added so that TCR occurrence patterns could be studied. The later analysis used no new phenotypic data to find candidate immune exposures, relying instead on TCR beta sequences and their occurrence across donors. To decide whether each TCR beta V gene segment behaved as functional or pseudogenic, an earlier analysis of some 540 of the donors relied on high-throughput TCR beta sequencing. Donor age, sex, ethnicity and CMV serostatus were compiled together with the repertoire data. Genome-wide SNP genotypes for about 65% of the 666 donors were used in a later genetic analysis, which treated that subset as a discovery cohort. All discovery cohort repertoires had been generated on a single sequencing platform. Both class I and class II loci were covered by HLA typing, at four-digit resolution. The number of donors typed differed by locus, with roughly 629-640 for A, B, C, DRB1 and DQB1, roughly 520 for DQA1, about 610 for DPA1, and around 460 for DPB1. Because of strong linkage in the cohort, roughly five DR-DQ haplotypes were treated as single units for association and clustering. Across approximately 400 genotyped donors of the cohort, an average of about 240,000 unique TCR beta nucleotide sequences per donor were sequenced, and approximately 17% of those sequences were non-productive. On the study overall, not on this receptor specifically: For the cohort, immune exposure information was limited to CMV serostatus. A further reported finding was that TCR beta sequences accurately predicted the HLA-A and HLA-B alleles for most subjects in the first cohort. According to a later analysis, TCR association rates differed among HLA loci, with DRB1 alleles showing the most associated TCRs and HLA-C alleles showing the fewest. An earlier analysis of around 500 of the donors showed that most TCR beta V segments appeared in productive rearrangements either about 90% or about 30% of the time, which broadly matched IMGT annotations. The study gave a list of about 160 TCR beta chains associated with cytomegalovirus. The earlier analysis of about 600 of the donors excluded some 15 rarely observed V segments, including chromosome 9 orphons, because counts were too low. When HLA alleles, especially DR and DQ, strongly co-occurred, attributing TCR associations to individual alleles was difficult. At a false discovery rate of 0.05, a later analysis linked some 17,000 TCR beta sequences to specific HLA alleles. In a later analysis, most CMV-associated TCR beta chains were found to appear HLA-restricted, with HLA associations seemingly driven largely by CMV exposure. Cytomegalovirus status was reported to be diagnosed by the classifier with high specificity and sensitivity in both the original and validation cohorts. A later genetic analysis reported fewer N-insertions in productive TCRs among donors in an Asian-associated ancestry cluster than the approximately 670-donor mean. In this cohort, only TCR beta chains were sequenced, and detectable features were limited by the absence of alpha or paired-chain data. The authors suggested that the approach could potentially be extended to other disease states and immunological phenotypes. Because HLA typing was missing for some donors at each locus, association tests included only the typed subset. Most TCR sequences were observed very rarely across donors, whereas some public TCRs were present in many individuals. A cluster of highly shared sequence variants was judged likely to represent a technical artifact of the sequencing pipeline. According to a later analysis, parvovirus B19, influenza, CMV and Epstein-Barr virus appeared linked to several top co-occurrence clusters. Compared with equally common non-associated chains, HLA-associated TCR beta chains in a later analysis were more clonally expanded and had lower generation probabilities. An association between a missense DCLRE1C variant and V-gene and J-gene trimming of TCR beta chains was found in a later genetic analysis and replicated in an independent cohort. In vitro tests confirmed that a few of the cytomegalovirus-associated TCR beta chains recognize cytomegalovirus antigens. Because the 87-base-pair reads could not distinguish some IMGT-functional V segments, including TRBV6-2 and TRBV6-3, those segments were excluded. Linkage disequilibrium might explain the correlated functional status among segregating V segments, but an unknown experimental factor could not be excluded. Roughly uniform sequencing depth across donors was assumed in presence/absence analyses, although this assumption may not hold.

Notes on this clone: Its binding antigen is unknown. No much larger clone is present one base from it, and per-base qualities are unavailable.

In total, approximately 700 healthy bone marrow donors made up the cohort. All cohort members were sampled while nominally healthy, although unrecorded immune exposures were likely present. The donor was CMV seronegative and belonged to the group of over 350 seronegative cohort members. Each donor provided a peripheral blood sample, and peripheral blood mononuclear cells were used for TCR beta sequencing. The Qiagen DNeasy Blood Extraction Kit was used to extract genomic DNA from the blood cell samples. The protocol used for the library was the immunoSEQ multiplex PCR assay. For the multiplex PCR, a mixture combining 60 forward primers for TCR Vbeta segments and 13 reverse primers for TCR Jbeta segments was used. A multiplex PCR assay on genomic DNA amplified the CDR3 region of rearranged TCR beta genes. The amplified TCR beta libraries were sequenced on the Illumina HiSeq System as 87-base-pair reads. Turning to the authors' computational methods: In a later analysis, tens of millions of unique TCR beta chains were counted across the approximately 620 repertoires, and some 10 million of these chains were shared by at least two donors. To remove PCR and sequencing errors, raw reads were error-corrected and collapsed into unique sequences using a nearest-neighbor algorithm that merged closely related sequences. To assign V, D and J gene segments, CDR3 sequences were aligned to IMGT reference sequences. For a sequence to be retained, a match of at least six nucleotides to both a V gene segment and a J gene segment was required. A rearrangement was called productive if the CDR3 had no stop codons and remained in frame with V and J, and every other rearrangement was called non-productive. CDR3 was defined by IMGT convention, running from the second conserved V-encoded cysteine to the conserved J-encoded phenylalanine. The earlier analysis of about 560 of the donors excluded any sequence lacking an unambiguous match to a single V gene segment. An earlier analysis of a few hundred of the donors classified V segments as functional when productive rearrangements were above 56.7% and as segregating when the standard deviation between donors was above 5%. A statistical classification framework was built for diagnosing cytomegalovirus status from the catalog of TCR beta chain sequences. V and J gene assignment, in a later analysis, came from comparing TCR nucleotide sequences with IMGT/GENE-DB human TR gene sequences. In a later analysis, CDR3 sequences and most-parsimonious VDJ recombination scenarios were assigned using the TCRdist pipeline. In a later analysis, every TCR beta chain was defined by the combination of its CDR3 amino acid sequence and its V-gene family, and reads without a unique V-gene family were dropped. As a way to deal with suspected cross-contamination and a sequencing artifact, a later analysis dropped 592 nucleotide sequences that were highly shared and had low generation probability. A later analysis calculated a clonal expansion index for each public chain from normalized within-repertoire ranks of inferred template counts. In a later analysis, generation probabilities were computed using a VDJ recombination model fitted to out-of-frame rearrangements, and the results were checked against IGoR. A later analysis scored TCR-TCR, TCR-HLA and TCR-CMV co-occurrence with hypergeometric tests, applying a repertoire-size bias correction to TCR pairs. In a later analysis, false discovery rates were estimated by permuting HLA or CMV assignments 20 times. A later analysis grouped co-occurring TCRs with DBSCAN, adding TCRdist sequence similarity when clustering within HLA-allele-positive subsets. Co-occurrence clustering excluded repertoires with fewer than 30,000 or more than 120,000 public chains, plus five with anomalous nucleotide sharing. Here the immuneACCESS table is served through TCRdb, limited to in-frame sequences with V and J called. Missing clones are a known gap in these copies; in checked studies unresolved V genes cover under half, and the rest lacks a known reason. V and J calls and clone size follow that table, whereas D and trimming were derived from the DNA. The table for this sample lists approximately 150,000 clones; 77% of them were counted only once. The ten top clones hold about 1.5% of the sample.

CDR1 PRHDT and CDR2 FYEKMQ are derived from the germline V gene (reference sequence). From the cysteine up to the phenylalanine, the CDR3 has a length of 14 residues. Only CDR3 DNA remains: 42 bases, in frame from the first base. V is trimmed back by 5 bases and J by 7 bases, and the junction contains 7 bases that no gene match accounts for. The rearrangement combines TRBV13 with TRBJ1-4; TRBD1 aligns with 7 central bases. The clonotype comes from a woman aged 25 to 39 in good health and CMV-seronegative. Sequences were obtained from PBMCs. CDR3 reads: CASSPDRVGEKLFF. The nucleotides are TGTGCCAGCAGCCCTGACAGGGTGGGTGAAAAACTGTTTTTT.